This entry concerns a single TCR beta chain. The data originate from a study of blood T cell repertoires in COVID-19. Per the authors' pipeline: The authors estimated nucleated cell counts from reference gene primer amplification. Assay used: immunoSEQ multiplex PCR; TCRdb lists only in-frame clones, some missing. V, J and clone size are taken as reported in that table, and D and trimming were inferred from the DNA itself. The repertoire consists of some 200,000 clones, with roughly 82% occurring once and the leading ten covering about 11%. The study counted Cohort 3 donors as recovered given two negative PCRs, clearance, or symptom resolution. V gave up 2 bases and J gave up 13 bases, with 11 bases separating them. The germline gives CDR1 MGHRA, CDR2 YSYEKL. The CDR3 is 12 residues long.

The rearrangement uses TRBV4-1 and TRBJ1-4; TRBD1 is a possible D gene (5 bases). The material sequenced was PBMCs or T cells enriched from blood (not recorded which). The TCR originated in a man in his forties who had recovered from COVID-19. CDR3 protein: CASSQTGERLFF. The CDR3, as DNA: TGCGCCAGCAGCCAAACAGGAGAACGACTGTTTTTT.